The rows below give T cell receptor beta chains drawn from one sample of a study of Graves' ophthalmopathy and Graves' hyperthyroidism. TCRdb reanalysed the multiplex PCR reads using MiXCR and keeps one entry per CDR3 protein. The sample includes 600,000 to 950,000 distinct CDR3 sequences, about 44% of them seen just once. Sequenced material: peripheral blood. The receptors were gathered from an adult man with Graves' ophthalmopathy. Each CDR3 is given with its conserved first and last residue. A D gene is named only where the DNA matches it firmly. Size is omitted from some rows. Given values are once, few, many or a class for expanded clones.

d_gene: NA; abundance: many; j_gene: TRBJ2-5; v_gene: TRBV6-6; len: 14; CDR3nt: TGTGCCAGCAGTCTTAACGGACGGGGAGAGACCCAGTACTTC; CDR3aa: CASSLNGRGETQYF
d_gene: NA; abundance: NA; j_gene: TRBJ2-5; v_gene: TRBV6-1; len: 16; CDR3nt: TGTGCCAGCAAGAAGGAGGGGTGGCCATCCGGGGAGACCCAGTACTTC; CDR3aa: CASKKEGWPSGETQYF
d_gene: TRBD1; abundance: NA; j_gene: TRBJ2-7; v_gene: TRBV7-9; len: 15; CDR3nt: TGTGCCAGCAGCTTCCAAGCGGGACAGGGCCACGAGCAGTACTTC; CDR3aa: CASSFQAGQGHEQYF
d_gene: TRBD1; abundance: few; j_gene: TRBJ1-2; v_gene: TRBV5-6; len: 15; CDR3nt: TGTGCCAGCAGCTTGGGTGACAGGGAAGTTTATGGCTACACCTTC; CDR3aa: CASSLGDREVYGYTF
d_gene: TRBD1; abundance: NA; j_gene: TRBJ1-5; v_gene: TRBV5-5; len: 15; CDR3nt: TGTGCCAGCAGCCTAAATGGACAGGGTGTACAGCCCCAGCATTTT; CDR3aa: CASSLNGQGVQPQHF
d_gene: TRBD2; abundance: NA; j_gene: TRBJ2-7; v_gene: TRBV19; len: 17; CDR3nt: TGTGCCAGCAGTGAAGGCTACGAAGGGGCCGGGGGGTACGAGCAGTACTTC; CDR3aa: CASSEGYEGAGGYEQYF
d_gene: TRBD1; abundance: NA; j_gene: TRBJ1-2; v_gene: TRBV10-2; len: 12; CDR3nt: TGCGCCAGCAGTGAGTCGACAGGGGGCTACACCTTC; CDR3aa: CASSESTGGYTF
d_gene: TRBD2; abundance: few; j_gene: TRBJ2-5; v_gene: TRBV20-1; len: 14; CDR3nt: TGCAGTGCGGTCACTAGCGGGAGTCGGGAGACCCAGTACTTC; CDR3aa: CSAVTSGSRETQYF
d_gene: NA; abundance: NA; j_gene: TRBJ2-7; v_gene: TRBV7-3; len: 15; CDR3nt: TGTGCCAGCAGCTTGGCCGGGGGAGTTGGCTACGAGCAGTACTTC; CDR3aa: CASSLAGGVGYEQYF
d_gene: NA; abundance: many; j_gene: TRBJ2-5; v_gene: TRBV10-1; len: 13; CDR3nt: TGCGCCAGCAGTGTTGATATGGGGGGGACCCAGTACTTC; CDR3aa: CASSVDMGGTQYF
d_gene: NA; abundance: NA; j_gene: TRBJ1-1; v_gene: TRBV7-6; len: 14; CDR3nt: TGTGCCAGCAGCTTCCCAAAGGACCTCACTGAAGCTTTCTTT; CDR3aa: CASSFPKDLTEAFF
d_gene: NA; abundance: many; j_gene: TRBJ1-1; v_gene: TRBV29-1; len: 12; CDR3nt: TGCAGCATACAGGTCTGGGGCACTGAAGCTTTCTTT; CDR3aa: CSIQVWGTEAFF
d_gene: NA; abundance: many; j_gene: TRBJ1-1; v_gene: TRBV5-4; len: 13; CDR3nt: TGTGCCAGCAGTTTGGCAGGGAGGACTGAAGCTTTCTTT; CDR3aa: CASSLAGRTEAFF
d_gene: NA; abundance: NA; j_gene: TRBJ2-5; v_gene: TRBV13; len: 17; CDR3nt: TGTGCCAGCAGCCTCAGGGGGTGGGGGGGACGCCAAGAGACCCAGTACTTC; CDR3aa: CASSLRGWGGRQETQYF
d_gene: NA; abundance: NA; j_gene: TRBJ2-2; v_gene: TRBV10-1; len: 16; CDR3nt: TGCGCCAGCAGTGAGAAGCAAAGACCGAACACCGGGGAGCTGTTTTTT; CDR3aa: CASSEKQRPNTGELFF
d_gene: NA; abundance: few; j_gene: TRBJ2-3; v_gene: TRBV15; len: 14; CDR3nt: TGTGCCACCAGCAGACCTAAACGGGCGGATACGCAGTATTTT; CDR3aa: CATSRPKRADTQYF
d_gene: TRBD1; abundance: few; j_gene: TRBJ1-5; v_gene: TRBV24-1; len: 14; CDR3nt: TGTGCCAGCAGTTATCGGACAGGGGTTCAGCCCCAGCATTTT; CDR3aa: CASSYRTGVQPQHF
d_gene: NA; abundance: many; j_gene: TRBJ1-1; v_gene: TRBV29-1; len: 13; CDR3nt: TGCAGCGTAGACACCAAGGGGGACACTGAAGCTTTCTTT; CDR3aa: CSVDTKGDTEAFF
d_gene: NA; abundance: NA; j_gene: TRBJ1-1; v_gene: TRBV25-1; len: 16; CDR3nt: TGTGCCAGCAGGAGGGGCTTGGGGGCCGCGAACACTGAAGCTTTCTTT; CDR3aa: CASRRGLGAANTEAFF
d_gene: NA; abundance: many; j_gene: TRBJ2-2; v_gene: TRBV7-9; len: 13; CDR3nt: TGTGCCAGCAGCCCGATGTACCGCCGGGAGCTGTTTTTT; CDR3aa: CASSPMYRRELFF
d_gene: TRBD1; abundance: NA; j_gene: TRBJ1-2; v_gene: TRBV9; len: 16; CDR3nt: TGTGCCAGCAGCGTGACCCAACAGGGGGAAATCTATGGCTACACCTTC; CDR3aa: CASSVTQQGEIYGYTF
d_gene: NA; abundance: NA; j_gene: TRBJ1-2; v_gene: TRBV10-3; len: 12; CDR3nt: TGTGCCATCAGTGAGGGGGGCGCGATTGTCACCTTC; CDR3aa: CAISEGGAIVTF
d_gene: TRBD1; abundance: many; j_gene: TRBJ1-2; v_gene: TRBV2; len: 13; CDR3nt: TGTGCCACGACACGTGGGACAGGGGAAGGCTACACCTTC; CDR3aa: CATTRGTGEGYTF
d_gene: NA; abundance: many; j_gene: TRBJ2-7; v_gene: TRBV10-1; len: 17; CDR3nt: TGCGCCAGCAGTGAATTTAGGACAGCGCCGCTCGGCTACGAGCAGTACTTC; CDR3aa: CASSEFRTAPLGYEQYF
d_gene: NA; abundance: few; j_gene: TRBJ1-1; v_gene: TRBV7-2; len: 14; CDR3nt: TGTGCCAGCAGCTTAATAGCAGGGGTGACTGAAGCTTTCTTT; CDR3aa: CASSLIAGVTEAFF
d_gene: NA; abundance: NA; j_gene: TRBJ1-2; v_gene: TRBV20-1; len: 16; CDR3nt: TGCAGTGCTAGAGACCCCTGGGGGGGTACCAACTATGGCTACACCTTC; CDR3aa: CSARDPWGGTNYGYTF
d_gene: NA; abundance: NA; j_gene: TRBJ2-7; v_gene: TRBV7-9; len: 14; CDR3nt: TGTGCCAGCAGCTTAGCAGAGGGGCACCACGAGCAGTACTTC; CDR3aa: CASSLAEGHHEQYF
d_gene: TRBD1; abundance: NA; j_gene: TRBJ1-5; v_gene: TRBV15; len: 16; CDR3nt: TGTGCCACCAGCAGAGGGGACAGGATGGGCAATCAGCCCCAGCATTTT; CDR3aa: CATSRGDRMGNQPQHF
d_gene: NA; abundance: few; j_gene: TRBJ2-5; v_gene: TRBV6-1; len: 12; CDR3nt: TGTGCCAGCACCCCGACCGGGGAGACCCAGTACTTC; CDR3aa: CASTPTGETQYF
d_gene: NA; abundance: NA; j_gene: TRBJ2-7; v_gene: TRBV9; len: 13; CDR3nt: TGTGCCAGCAGCGGGGGTAGCGGACTCGAGCAGTACTTC; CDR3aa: CASSGGSGLEQYF
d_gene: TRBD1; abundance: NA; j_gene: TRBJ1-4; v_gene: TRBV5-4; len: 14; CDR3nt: TGTGCCAGCAGCTCACAGGGGTCGGATGAAAAACTGTTTTTT; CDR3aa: CASSSQGSDEKLFF
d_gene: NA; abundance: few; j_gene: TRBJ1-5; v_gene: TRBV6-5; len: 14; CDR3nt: TGTGCCAGCAGTTACTCGAGGAGCGATCAGCCCCAGCATTTT; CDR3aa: CASSYSRSDQPQHF
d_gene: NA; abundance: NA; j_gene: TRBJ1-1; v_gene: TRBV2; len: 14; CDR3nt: TGTGCCAGCACCGACGAAGGGGCCTTCACTGAAGCTTTCTTT; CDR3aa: CASTDEGAFTEAFF
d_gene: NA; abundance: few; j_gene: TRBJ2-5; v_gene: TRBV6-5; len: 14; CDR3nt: TGTGCCAGCAGTTACGATCAGGGGAGAGAGACCCAGTACTTC; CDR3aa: CASSYDQGRETQYF
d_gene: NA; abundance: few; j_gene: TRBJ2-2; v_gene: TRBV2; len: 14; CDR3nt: TGTGCCAGCATGAGGGGGGGTTACACCGGGGAGCTGTTTTTT; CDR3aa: CASMRGGYTGELFF
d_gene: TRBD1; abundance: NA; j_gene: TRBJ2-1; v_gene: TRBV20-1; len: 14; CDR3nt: TGCAGTGCTGGGGTGGGCTCAGACAGGGATGAGCAGTTCTTC; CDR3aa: CSAGVGSDRDEQFF
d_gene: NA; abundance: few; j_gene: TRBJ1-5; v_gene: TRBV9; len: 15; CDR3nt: TGTGCCAGCCGTCCTCCCGGGACAAGAAATCAGCCCCAGCATTTT; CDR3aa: CASRPPGTRNQPQHF
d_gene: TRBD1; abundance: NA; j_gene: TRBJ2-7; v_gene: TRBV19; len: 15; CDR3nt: TGTGCCAGTAGTATGCCGGGACAGGGGACCTACGAGCAGTACTTC; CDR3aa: CASSMPGQGTYEQYF
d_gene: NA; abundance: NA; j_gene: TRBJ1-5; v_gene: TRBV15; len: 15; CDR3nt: TGTGCCACCAGCTTAGGCCGGGGGGAAGCTCAGCCCCAGCATTTT; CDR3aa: CATSLGRGEAQPQHF
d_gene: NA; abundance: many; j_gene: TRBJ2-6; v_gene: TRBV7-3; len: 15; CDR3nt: TGTGCCAGCAGCTTAGACGGTCTTGGGGCCAACGTCCTGACTTTC; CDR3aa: CASSLDGLGANVLTF
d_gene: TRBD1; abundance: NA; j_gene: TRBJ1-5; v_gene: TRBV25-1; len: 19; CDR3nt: TGCGCCAGCAGCCAAGATTATGACAGGGGGCTCCTTAGCAATCAGCCCCAGCATTTT; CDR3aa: CASSQDYDRGLLSNQPQHF
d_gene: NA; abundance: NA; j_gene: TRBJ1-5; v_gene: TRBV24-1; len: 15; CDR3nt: TGTGCCACCAGTGATCCCCGACCCGGACAAGAGACCCAGCATTTT; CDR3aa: CATSDPRPGQETQHF
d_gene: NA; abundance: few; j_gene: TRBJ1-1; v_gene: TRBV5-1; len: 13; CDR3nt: TGCGCCAGCAACTCGGGTTCTGAAAGGGAAGCTTTCTTT; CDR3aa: CASNSGSEREAFF
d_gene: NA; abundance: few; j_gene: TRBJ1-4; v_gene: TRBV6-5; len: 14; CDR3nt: TGTGCCAGTGCCCGAGGGCAGGGCAATGAAAAACTGTTTTTT; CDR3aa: CASARGQGNEKLFF
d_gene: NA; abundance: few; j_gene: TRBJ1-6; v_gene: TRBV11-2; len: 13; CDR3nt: TGTGCCAGCAGCTGGGGGACTAATTCACCCCTCCACTTT; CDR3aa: CASSWGTNSPLHF
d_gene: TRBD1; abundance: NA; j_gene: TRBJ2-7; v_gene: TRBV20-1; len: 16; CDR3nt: TGCAGTGCTAGAGATCAAGGGGGCGGGCTATTATACGAGCAGTACTTC; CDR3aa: CSARDQGGGLLYEQYF
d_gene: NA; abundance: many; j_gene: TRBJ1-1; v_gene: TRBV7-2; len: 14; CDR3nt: TGTGCCAGCCGGATACGTACCATTAACACTGAAGCTTTCTTT; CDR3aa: CASRIRTINTEAFF
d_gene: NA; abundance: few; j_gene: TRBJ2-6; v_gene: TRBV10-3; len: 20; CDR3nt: TGTGCCAGCACCCAGTTAGGCGCCTTGAAAAGGGCGTCTGGGGCCAACGTCCTGACTTTC; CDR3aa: CASTQLGALKRASGANVLTF
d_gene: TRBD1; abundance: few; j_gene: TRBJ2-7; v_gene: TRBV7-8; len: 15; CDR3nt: TGTGCCGGCAGCCTACAGACAGGGTCGACCTACGAGCAGTACTTC; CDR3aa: CAGSLQTGSTYEQYF
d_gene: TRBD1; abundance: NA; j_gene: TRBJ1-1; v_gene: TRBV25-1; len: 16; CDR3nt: TGTGCCAGCAGTTCCCCGGGACAGGGGATTGGTAATGAAGCTTTCTTT; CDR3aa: CASSSPGQGIGNEAFF
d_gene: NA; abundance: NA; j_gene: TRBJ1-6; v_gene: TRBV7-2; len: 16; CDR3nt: TGTGCCAGCAGCTTAGCCAGGGCTGGGGGTAATTCACCCCTCCACTTT; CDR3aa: CASSLARAGGNSPLHF
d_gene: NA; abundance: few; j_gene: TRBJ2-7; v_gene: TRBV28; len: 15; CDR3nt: TGTGCCAGCAGTTTAGCCGGTGAGAGCTCCTACGAGCAGTACTTC; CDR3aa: CASSLAGESSYEQYF
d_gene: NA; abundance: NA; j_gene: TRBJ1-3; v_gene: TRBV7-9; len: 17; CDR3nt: TGTGCCAGCAGCTTTAAGAGCAGGGTTGACTATGGCTACACCATATATTTT; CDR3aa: CASSFKSRVDYGYTIYF